A selection of T cell receptor beta chains follows, all from one sample in a study of shared clonotypes between healthy human individuals. Assay: immunoSEQ multiplex PCR; the TCRdb copy retains only in-frame clones and omits some. The sample lists some 2.4 million clones; under 95% were seen once. Sequencing was carried out using naive CD4+ T cells from PBMCs. These TCRs come from a man aged 18 to 30 in good health. Some clones in this sample may be carry-over from other donors' samples. CDR3s include the opening cysteine and the closing phenylalanine or tryptophan. Fields, in order: V gene, clone size, CDR3 protein. Expanded clones get a size class; other rows say once, few or many, or leave the size out.

TRBV4-1 | . | CASSQARLAGVPFYEQYF
TRBV6-5 | . | CASSYPAGERETQYF
TRBV28 | . | CASSLGGEAFF
TRBV29-1 | . | CSARGGLAGSTDTQYF
TRBV13 | few | CASRGQGGRETEAFF
TRBV28 | few | CASSLGTYGYTF
TRBV18 | few | CASSIQETQYF
TRBV7-9 | few | CASSRTPGQGHQPQHF
TRBV29-1 | . | CSVAGILTDTQYF
TRBV5-1 | . | CASSSTGAYNQPQHF
TRBV5-1 | . | CASSLIAAGFTNEKLFF
TRBV19 | . | CASSTSGISYEQYF
TRBV5-5 | . | CASSGPTGLAGGETQYF
TRBV6-1 | . | CAHGEGIYEKLFF
TRBV19 | . | CASSIGYRDTHNQETQYF
TRBV5-5 | . | CASSLGGRAVEEQFF
TRBV27 | . | CASSDTSSYEQYF
TRBV28 | . | CASSFLTSGDTGELFF
TRBV9 | . | CASSPRTSVNTGELFF
TRBV6-1 | . | CASTYSESNVLTF
TRBV2 | . | CASSRGEDVEAFF
TRBV6-1 | . | CASSEAFFGTGLSYEQYF
TRBV29-1 | . | CSVEDDVRGLGYTF
TRBV30 | . | CAWQGSGNTIYF
TRBV5-1 | . | CASSLQGVPSTDTQYF
TRBV29-1 | . | CSAAGTGVNYGYTF
TRBV6-5 | . | CASSWDRGYEQYF
TRBV7-2 | . | CASSLVGNTIYF
TRBV9 | . | CASSERGLVGETQYF
TRBV14 | . | CASSQNGTSPRIFYEQYF
TRBV25-1 | . | CASSEWATLGEAFF
TRBV4-2 | . | CASSQDFGPVGAYQETQYF
TRBV7-9 | few | CASSQRGTGGNEKLFF
TRBV28 | once | CASSPSSLRAGVGYEQYF
TRBV6-1 | . | CAISQSYGYTF
TRBV7-8 | . | CASTPAGGRAREQYF
TRBV5-1 | . | CASSAGQRGSKGTQYF
TRBV18 | . | CASSSEAVGLPESGNTIYF
TRBV4-2 | . | CASSQGVVGEADNEQFF
TRBV19 | . | CASSYNSRNTIYF
TRBV7-2 | . | CASSFFGLAVRVTQYF
TRBV5-4 | . | CASTSGRYTDTQYF
TRBV11-2 | once | CASSQGRGSSYNEQFF
TRBV5-5 | . | CASSLGQRGSTEAFF
TRBV30 | many | CAWSSGNTDTQYF
TRBV2 | . | CASIYSPTRNEQFF
TRBV7-8 | . | CASSLGGRGSYEQYF
TRBV28 | . | CASSLSTRNTEAFF
TRBV2 | . | CASSGGPYEQYF
TRBV19 | . | CASSLLTSGPYNEQFF
TRBV19 | few | CASSIDRGLRDTEAFF
TRBV9 | . | CASSVGDGRDSPLHF